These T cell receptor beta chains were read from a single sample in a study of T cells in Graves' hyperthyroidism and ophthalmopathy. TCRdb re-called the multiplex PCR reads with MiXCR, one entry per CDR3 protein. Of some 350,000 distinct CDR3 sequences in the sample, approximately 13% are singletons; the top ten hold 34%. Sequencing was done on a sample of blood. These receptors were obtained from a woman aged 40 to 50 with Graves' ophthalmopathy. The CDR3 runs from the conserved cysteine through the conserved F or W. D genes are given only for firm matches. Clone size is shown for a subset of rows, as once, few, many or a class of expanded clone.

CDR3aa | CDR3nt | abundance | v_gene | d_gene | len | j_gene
CASSVGLLETQYF | TGTGCCAGCAGCGTAGGCCTACTAGAGACCCAGTACTTC | - | TRBV9 | - | 13 | TRBJ2-5
CASSPSVRDEQFF | TGTGCCAGCAGCCCTTCCGTACGAGATGAGCAGTTCTTC | many | TRBV11-2 | - | 13 | TRBJ2-1
CAISESSGRAKGTQYF | TGTGCCATCAGTGAGTCGAGCGGGAGGGCCAAGGGGACCCAGTACTTC | many | TRBV10-3 | TRBD2 | 16 | TRBJ2-5
CASSTGTQGVGSNQPQHF | TGTGCCAGTAGTACCGGAACACAGGGCGTCGGGAGCAATCAGCCCCAGCATTTT | few | TRBV19 | - | 18 | TRBJ1-5
CASSQWGQNNEKLFF | TGCGCCAGCAGCCAATGGGGACAGAATAATGAAAAACTGTTTTTT | once | TRBV4-1 | TRBD1 | 15 | TRBJ1-4
CAWSAELQAFF | TGTGCCTGGAGCGCCGAGCTTCAAGCTTTCTTT | - | TRBV30 | - | 11 | TRBJ1-1
CATGGGAAVDEQYF | TGTGCCACTGGCGGGGGGGCCGCGGTCGACGAGCAGTACTTC | few | TRBV10-3 | TRBD2 | 14 | TRBJ2-7
CASSRSGHTGQPQHF | TGTGCCAGCAGCCGATCGGGCCACACTGGTCAGCCCCAGCATTTT | - | TRBV28 | - | 15 | TRBJ1-5
CASSWTQNTGELFF | TGTGCCAGCAGTTGGACCCAAAACACCGGGGAGCTGTTTTTT | few | TRBV12-3/TRBV12-4 | - | 14 | TRBJ2-2
CASRTGRFEKLFF | TGTGCCAGCAGGACAGGGCGATTTGAAAAACTGTTTTTT | - | TRBV27 | TRBD1 | 13 | TRBJ1-4
CASSLGRVKEKLFF | TGTGCCAGCAGTTTAGGCAGGGTGAAGGAAAAACTGTTTTTT | many | TRBV12-3/TRBV12-4 | - | 14 | TRBJ1-4
CSGSPRIGLNEQFF | TGCAGTGGGAGCCCCCGGATCGGCCTCAATGAGCAGTTCTTC | few | TRBV20-1 | - | 14 | TRBJ2-1
CASSLSGHYEQYF | TGTGCCAGCAGCTTATCTGGACACTACGAGCAGTACTTC | few | TRBV7-9 | - | 13 | TRBJ2-7
CASSTTGDQPQHF | TGTGCCAGCAGCACGACAGGGGATCAGCCCCAGCATTTT | many | TRBV6-1 | TRBD1 | 13 | TRBJ1-5
CATSDSLYNEQFF | TGTGCCACCAGTGATTCCTTATACAATGAGCAGTTCTTC | - | TRBV24-1 | - | 13 | TRBJ2-1
CASSFPPGTGLYGYTF | TGTGCCAGCAGCTTCCCCCCCGGGACAGGCCTCTATGGCTACACCTTC | - | TRBV7-9 | TRBD1 | 16 | TRBJ1-2
CASSNREGHEQYF | TGTGCCAGTAGTAACCGGGAAGGTCACGAGCAGTACTTC | many | TRBV19 | - | 13 | TRBJ2-7
CASSERAGGYFMNTEAFF | TGTGCCAGCAGTGAACGGGCCGGGGGGTACTTCATGAACACTGAAGCTTTCTTT | many | TRBV6-1 | - | 18 | TRBJ1-1
CASSFIAGGREQYF | TGTGCCAGCAGTTTTATAGCGGGGGGGCGCGAGCAGTACTTC | many | TRBV12-3/TRBV12-4 | TRBD2 | 14 | TRBJ2-7
CASSLPHNTDTQYF | TGTGCCAGCAGCTTACCCCATAACACAGATACGCAGTATTTT | many | TRBV7-9 | - | 14 | TRBJ2-3